Listed below are T cell receptor beta chains from one sample, sequenced in a study of blood T cell repertoires in COVID-19. Clones were read by immunoSEQ multiplex PCR, and TCRdb kept only the in-frame ones, dropping some. The table shows some 200,000 clones, with just over 85% occurring only once. Sample: peripheral blood. These receptors were collected from a man aged 80 or over with acute or convalescent COVID-19. The CDR3 runs from the conserved cysteine through the conserved F or W. A D gene is named only where the DNA matches it firmly. A row's size may be missing; if present it is once, few, many or a size class.

j_call clone_size v_call d_call cdr3_nt cdr3_aa
TRBJ2-4 once TRBV5-1 NA TGCGCCAGCAGCTCAACCTCCGGGGGCAAAAACATTCAGTACTTC CASSSTSGGKNIQYF
TRBJ1-2 NA TRBV7-2 NA TGTGCCAGCAGTCTCCGAGGGCTTGGGAGCTACACCTTC CASSLRGLGSYTF
TRBJ2-3 NA TRBV6-5 TRBD1 TGTGCCAGCAGAGGGGGCGCAGATACGCAGTATTTT CASRGGADTQYF
TRBJ1-1 NA TRBV7-2 NA TGTGCCAGCAGCCCACGACAGATGGGGATAATGAACACTGAAGCTTTCTTT CASSPRQMGIMNTEAFF
TRBJ1-2 NA TRBV24-1 TRBD1 TGTGCCACCAGTGACCATCGACAGGGGGCGAGCTACACCTTC CATSDHRQGASYTF
TRBJ2-7 NA TRBV18 NA TGTGCCAGCTCACCAAGGGCAGGGGCCTACGAGCAGTACTTC CASSPRAGAYEQYF
TRBJ1-1 NA TRBV29-1 NA TGCAGCGTCCACGGGCAACTAAGCGGCACTGAAGCTTTCTTT CSVHGQLSGTEAFF
TRBJ1-1 once TRBV19 NA TGTGCCAGTAGTGCTACAGGGATAATGAACACTGAAGCTTTCTTT CASSATGIMNTEAFF
TRBJ2-2 NA TRBV28 NA TGTGCCAGCACCTCGCACGGGCGGAGGGCCGGGGAGCTGTTTTTT CASTSHGRRAGELFF
TRBJ1-4 NA TRBV30 TRBD1 TGTGCCTGGAGTGCTATGTGGGCCGGGACAGGGGGCGAGACTAATGAAAAACTGTTTTTT CAWSAMWAGTGGETNEKLFF
TRBJ2-1 NA TRBV15 NA TGTGCCACCAGCAGAGAAATACAGAGCTCCTACAATGAGCAGTTCTTC CATSREIQSSYNEQFF